A single count supports the clone carrying this TCR beta chain. Its antigen is as yet unknown. Generated by immunoSEQ multiplex PCR, the TCRdb table keeps only in-frame clones and is missing some. This table holds around 45,000 clones, approximately 79% found once. This record comes from a study of PD-1 blockade in classical Hodgkin lymphoma. Study conclusions and caveats: Exclusion was the outcome for patients who began nivolumab under 1 year after ASCT. Compared with healthy donors, newly diagnosed patients reportedly showed lower baseline TCR diversity. TCR diversity in CD4+, not CD8+, cells rose significantly by C4D1. Before treatment, complete responders showed about the same diversity as newly diagnosed patients.

Germline V gives CDR1 SEHNR, CDR2 FQNEAQ (reference sequence). The CDR3 consists of 14 residues. V was pared by 5 bases and J by 3 bases, with 14 bases between. With no exception, relapse followed autologous stem cell transplantation in all patients, and brentuximab vedotin exposure varied. Sequenced here: peripheral blood mononuclear cells (PBMCs), sampled before the second cycle of nivolumab. The rearrangement joins TRBV7-9 to TRBJ2-7, with D possibly matching TRBD1 (5 bases). This sequence was found in a human donor with classical Hodgkin lymphoma. The CDR3, as DNA: TGTGCCAGCAGCGGCGGCAGGGAACACTACGAGCAGTACTTC. This sequence encodes CASSGGREHYEQYF.